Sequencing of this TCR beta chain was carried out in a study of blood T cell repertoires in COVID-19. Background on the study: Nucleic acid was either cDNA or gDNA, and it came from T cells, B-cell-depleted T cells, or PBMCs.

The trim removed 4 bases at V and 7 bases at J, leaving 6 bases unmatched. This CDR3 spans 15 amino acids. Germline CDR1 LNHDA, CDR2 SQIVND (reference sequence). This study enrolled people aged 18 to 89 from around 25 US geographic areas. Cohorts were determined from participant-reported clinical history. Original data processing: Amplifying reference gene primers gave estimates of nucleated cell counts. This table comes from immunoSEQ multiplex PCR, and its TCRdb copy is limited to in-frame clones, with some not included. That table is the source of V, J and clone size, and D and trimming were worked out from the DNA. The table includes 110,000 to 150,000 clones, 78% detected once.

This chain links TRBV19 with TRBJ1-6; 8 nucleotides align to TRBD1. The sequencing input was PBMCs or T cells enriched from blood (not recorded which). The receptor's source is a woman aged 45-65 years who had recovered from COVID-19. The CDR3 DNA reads TGTGCCAGTAGTACCCAGGGGGCGCGGAATTCACCCCTCCACTTT. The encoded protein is CASSTQGARNSPLHF.